The subject of this entry is one T cell receptor (beta chain). Its cognate antigen is unknown. This sample stems from a study of blood T cells in healthy people across ages. The CDR3 covers 17 residues. The germline gives CDR1 SQVTM, CDR2 ANQGSEA. V was cut by 5 bases and J by 3 bases, with 25 bases left in between. Whole-study results and caveats: There was a strong correlation between TCR beta diversity and naive T cell percentage. Per-million-T-cell TCR beta diversity fell roughly linearly with age. Changes in expanded clonotypes were possibly confounded, as the CMV status of donors was unknown.

Primers used in a second PCR of roughly 6 to 12 cycles were a sample-barcoded 5' primer and a J-beta primer mix. A single record per CDR3 protein comes from TCRdb applying MiXCR to the 5' RACE reads. The table lists 1.5 million to 2 million distinct CDR3 sequences, more than 35% of them singletons. Material for sequencing was blood. This clonotype was obtained from a human donor in good health. The chain has TRBV29-1 and TRBJ1-1; a weak D match, TRBD1 (6 bases). CDR3 DNA sequence: TGCAGCGTTATGGGGGGCCCAGGGTTCGGGATGGACACTGAAGCTTTCTTT. Residues: CSVMGGPGFGMDTEAFF.